The clone carrying this TCR beta chain was found a few times. Antigen unknown. The data belong to a study of yellow fever vaccine responses in identical twins. Germline V gives CDR1 SGHNT, CDR2 YENEEA. CDR3 length: 14 amino acids. V was pared by 2 bases and J by 2 bases, with 8 bases between. Each CDR3 protein gets one entry after TCRdb re-called the RT-PCR reads with MiXCR. The table lists under 30,000 distinct CDR3 sequences, roughly 80% of them singletons. Overall study results and limits: Reportedly, twins showed a vaccine T cell response that looked partly convergent and partly personalized.

The gene calls are TRBV11-3 and TRBJ2-3; D tentatively reads TRBD1 or TRBD2 (5 bases each). This sample comprised T cells from blood (PBMCs), unsorted or a sorted subset (not recorded which), obtained before or after yellow fever vaccination (not recorded which). This TCR was sampled from a woman aged 18-29 years who received the yellow fever vaccine. Written as DNA, the CDR3 is TGTGCCAGCAGCTTATTGGGGGACACAGATACGCAGTATTTT. It codes for CASSLLGDTDTQYF.